Listed below are T cell receptor beta chains from one sample, sequenced in a study of radiotherapy plus CTLA-4 blockade in lung cancer. Sequencing was performed with immunoSEQ multiplex PCR; in TCRdb, only in-frame clones are kept and a portion is missing. This sample has more than 95,000 clones, with 65% to 85% found just once. The starting material was peripheral blood, obtained from a patient treated with radiotherapy plus ipilimumab. These receptors originate from a human donor with non-small cell lung cancer who had a partial response to radiotherapy plus ipilimumab. Both conserved end residues are part of each CDR3. D genes are given only for firm matches. Expanded clones get a size class; other rows say once, few or many, or leave the size out.

TRBV21-1,.,few,TRBJ2-2,CASSNKWGRKERELFF,TGTGCCAGCAGCAATAAATGGGGCAGGAAAGAACGGGAGCTGTTTTTT
TRBV4-1,.,.,TRBJ2-7,CASSQERGEQYF,TGCGCCAGCAGCCAAGAAAGGGGCGAGCAGTACTTC
TRBV7-7,.,.,TRBJ2-3,CASSLGWASGTDTQYF,TGTGCTAGCAGCTTAGGTTGGGCTAGCGGCACAGATACGCAGTATTTT
TRBV6-4,.,.,TRBJ1-2,CASIRFATDSIYGYTF,TGTGCCAGCATTAGGTTTGCCACGGACAGTATTTATGGCTACACCTTC
TRBV6-1,TRBD1,.,TRBJ1-3,CASSGQGQRSGNTIYF,TGTGCCAGCAGTGGCCAGGGACAGCGGTCTGGAAACACCATATATTTT
TRBV5-4,TRBD2,once,TRBJ2-7,CASSLGGRGEYEQYF,TGTGCCAGCAGCTTGGGGGGCCGGGGGGAGTACGAGCAGTACTTC
TRBV5-1,.,.,TRBJ1-1,CASSVQGGEAFF,TGCGCCAGCAGCGTCCAGGGAGGTGAAGCTTTCTTT
TRBV4-1,.,.,TRBJ2-1,CASSRGQISYNEQFF,TGCGCCAGCAGCCGCGGACAGATCTCCTACAATGAGCAGTTCTTC
TRBV30,TRBD2,.,TRBJ2-3,CAWTPWGGRATDTQYF,TGTGCCTGGACCCCTTGGGGCGGGAGGGCCACAGATACGCAGTATTTT
TRBV6-1,.,.,TRBJ1-4,CASKTTPTNEKLFF,TGTGCCAGCAAGACAACTCCAACTAATGAAAAACTGTTTTTT
TRBV11-2,.,.,TRBJ1-2,CASSLSARDGYTF,TGTGCCAGCAGCTTATCGGCTCGGGATGGCTACACCTTC
TRBV28,.,.,TRBJ1-5,CASSSIAANSNQPQHF,TGTGCCAGCAGTTCGATAGCAGCTAATAGCAATCAGCCCCAGCATTTT
TRBV6-5,.,.,TRBJ1-5,CASSSTGNNQPQHF,TGTGCCAGCAGCAGTACAGGGAACAATCAGCCCCAGCATTTT
TRBV21-1,.,few,TRBJ1-3,CASRGGAGNTIYF,TGTGCCAGCAGAGGGGGAGCTGGAAACACCATATATTTT